The text below deals with one T cell receptor beta chain. Antigen unknown. Germline CDR1 and CDR2: SGHRS and YFSETQ. V was trimmed by 1 base and J by 6 bases, leaving 10 bases between them. The CDR3 spans 13 residues. TCRdb's copy holds only in-frame clones and misses some; the assay was immunoSEQ multiplex PCR. The table lists tens of thousands of clones, roughly 90% of them singletons. This record belongs to a study of T cells after posttransplantation cyclophosphamide. Study outcomes and limitations: TRB overlap between skin or GI tissue T cells and blood was limited.

The naive gate required viable CD3+CD4+ or CD3+CD8+ cells with CCR7+CD45RA+CD45RO-CD95-CD27+CD28+ phenotype. Peripheral blood was collected from the related graft donor on the marrow donation day. The sequencing input was naive CD4+ T cells sorted from blood. This rearrangement joins TRBV5-1 to TRBJ1-1; a weak D match, TRBD1 (6 bases). The sequence derives from a man aged 25-45 years in good health and a related stem cell transplant donor. This CDR3 is CASSLRGSAEAFF. The CDR3 coding sequence is TGCGCCAGCAGCTTGAGGGGGAGCGCTGAAGCTTTCTTT. Full variable domain (outside the CDR3, taken from reference TRBV5-1 and TRBJ1-1): KAGVTQTPRYLIKTRGQQVTLSCSPISGHRSVSWYQQTPGQGLQFLFEYFSETQRNKGNFPGRFSGRQFSNSRSEMNVSTLELGDSALYLCASSLRGSAEAFFGQGTRLTVV.